This T cell receptor beta chain was sequenced in a study of cytomegalovirus exposure and HLA in healthy donors. Findings of the study overall: Confirmation was obtained in vitro that a few CMV-associated chains are specific for CMV antigens. Later analysis suggested links between common viral pathogens and several top significant clusters.

A word on this clone: The antigen is undetermined.

The PCR contained 60 Vbeta and 13 Jbeta primers. Using immunoSEQ multiplex PCR, the repertoire was profiled, and TCRdb retains in-frame clones only, with some absent. The sample lists approximately 110,000 clones, approximately 82% occurring once. The source of this sequence is a man aged 40-55 years in good health and CMV-seropositive. The sequenced sample consisted of PBMCs.

The CDR3 protein is CATKGTGNEKLFF. CDR3 nucleotide sequence: TGTGCCACCAAAGGGACAGGGAATGAAAAACTGTTTTTT. V and J are TRBV6-6 and TRBJ1-4; 9 bases fit TRBD1. This CDR3 has 13 residues. The germline gives CDR1 MNHNY, CDR2 SVGAGI (reference sequence). After removal of 10 bases from V and 5 bases from J, the junction contained 5 bases not matched to a gene.